This T cell receptor (beta chain) emerged from a study of shared clonotypes between healthy human individuals. The CDR3 consists of 15 residues. Unmatched junction bases numbered 3, after V lost 2 bases and J lost 2 bases. CDR1 is LNHDA, CDR2 SQIVND, per germline (reference sequence). Here immunoSEQ multiplex PCR was the method, and the copy in TCRdb shows in-frame clones only, minus some. Seen here are some 1,400,000 clones, around 95% observed once, and the top ten hold 1.2%. The sequenced sample consisted of naive CD4+ T cells sorted from blood. Regarding subset: CD45RA+ positively selected. The sequence came from a man younger than 40 in good health. The rearrangement uses TRBV19 and TRBJ2-7; 10 nucleotides match TRBD2. The CDR3 coding sequence is TGTGCCAGTAGTATACACACTAGCGGGGCCTACGAGCAGTACTTC. Protein: CASSIHTSGAYEQYF.